This T cell receptor (beta chain) originates from a study of blood T cell repertoires in COVID-19. The method was immunoSEQ multiplex PCR; TCRdb's version includes in-frame clones alone and lacks a portion of them. The data show 250,000 or so clones, roughly nine tenths seen once. CDR3 length: 11 amino acids. CDR1 is GTSNPN, CDR2 SVGIG, per germline (reference sequence). The V end was cut by 5 bases, the J end by 14 bases, with 13 bases between. The chain couples TRBV30 to TRBJ1-6; no reliable D call. The TCR sequence derives from a man between 60 and 75 years old with acute or convalescent COVID-19. The sequencing input was peripheral blood. CDR3 bases: TGTGCCTGGGCCCTAGGTGGTACCCTCCACTTT. It yields the protein CAWALGGTLHF.